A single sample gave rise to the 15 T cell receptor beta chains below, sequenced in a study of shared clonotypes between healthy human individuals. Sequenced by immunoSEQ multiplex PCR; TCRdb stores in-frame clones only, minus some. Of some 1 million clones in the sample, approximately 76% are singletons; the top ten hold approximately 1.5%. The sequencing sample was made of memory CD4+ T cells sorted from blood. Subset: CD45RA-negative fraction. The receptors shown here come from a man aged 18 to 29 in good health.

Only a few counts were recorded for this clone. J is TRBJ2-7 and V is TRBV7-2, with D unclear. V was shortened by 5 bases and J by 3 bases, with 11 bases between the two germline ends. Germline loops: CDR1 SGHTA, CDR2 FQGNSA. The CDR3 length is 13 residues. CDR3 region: CASSGPPLYEQYF. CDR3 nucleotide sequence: TGTGCCAGCAGCGGACCCCCCCTCTACGAGCAGTACTTC.

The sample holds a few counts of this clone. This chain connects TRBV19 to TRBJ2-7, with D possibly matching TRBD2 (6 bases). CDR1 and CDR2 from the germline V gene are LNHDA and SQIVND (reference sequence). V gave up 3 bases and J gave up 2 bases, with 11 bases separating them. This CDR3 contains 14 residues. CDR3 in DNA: TGTGCCAGTAGTATGGAGGGAGGACCCTACGAGCAGTACTTC. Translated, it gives CASSMEGGPYEQYF.

In DNA, the CDR3 is TGTGCCAGCAGTCTACAGGGGAGGGATACACCCCTCCACTTT. Encoded protein: CASSLQGRDTPLHF. The chain is built from TRBV6-5 and TRBJ1-6, with 7 bases matching TRBD1. This CDR3 is 14 amino acids long. The V gene's germline CDR1 is MNHEY and CDR2 SVGAGI. Trimming took 5 bases from V and 11 from J; bases not matched to a gene: 9.

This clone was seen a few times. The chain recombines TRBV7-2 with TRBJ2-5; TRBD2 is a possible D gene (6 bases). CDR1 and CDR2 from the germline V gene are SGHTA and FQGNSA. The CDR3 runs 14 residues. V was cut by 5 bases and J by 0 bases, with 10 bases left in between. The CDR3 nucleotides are TGTGCCAGCAGCCGAAAGCGGGACCAAGAGACCCAGTACTTC. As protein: CASSRKRDQETQYF.

CDR3 region: CASNVPPADGQYF. CDR3 coding DNA: TGTGCCAGCAACGTCCCCCCCGCCGACGGGCAGTACTTC. The chain is built from TRBV9 and TRBJ2-7, with D uncertain. The CDR3 totals 13 residues. CDR1 and CDR2 (germline): SGDLS, YYNGEE. The germline V and J ends were trimmed by 6 bases and 9 bases, with 19 bases remaining between them.

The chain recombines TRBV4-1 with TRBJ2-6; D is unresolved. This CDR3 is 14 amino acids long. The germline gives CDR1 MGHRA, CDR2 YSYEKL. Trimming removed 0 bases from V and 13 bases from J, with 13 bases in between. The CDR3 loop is CASSQDRAERVLTF. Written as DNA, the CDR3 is TGCGCCAGCAGCCAAGATCGGGCAGAAAGGGTCCTGACTTTC.

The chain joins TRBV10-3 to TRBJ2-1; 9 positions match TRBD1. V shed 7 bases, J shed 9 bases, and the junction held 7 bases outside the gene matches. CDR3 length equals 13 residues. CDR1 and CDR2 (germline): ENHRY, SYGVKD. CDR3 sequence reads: CAITGQGRGEQFF. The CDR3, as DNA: TGTGCCATCACGGGACAGGGTCGGGGTGAGCAGTTCTTC.

CDR3 coding DNA: TGTGCCAGCAGCTGGGGGGAGACAGATACGCAGTATTTT. Amino acid sequence: CASSWGETDTQYF. The rearrangement uses TRBV14 and TRBJ2-3, with D perhaps TRBD2 (6 bases). The CDR3 is 13 residues long. CDR1 SGHDN and CDR2 FVKESK come from the germline V gene. Trimming removed 5 bases at V and 3 bases at J, with 9 bases between.

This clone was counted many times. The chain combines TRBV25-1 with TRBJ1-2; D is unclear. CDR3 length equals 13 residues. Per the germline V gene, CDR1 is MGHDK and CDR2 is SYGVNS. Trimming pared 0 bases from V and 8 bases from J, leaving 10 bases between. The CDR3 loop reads CASSEYGLVGYTF. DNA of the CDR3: TGTGCCAGCAGTGAATACGGGCTCGTCGGCTACACCTTC.

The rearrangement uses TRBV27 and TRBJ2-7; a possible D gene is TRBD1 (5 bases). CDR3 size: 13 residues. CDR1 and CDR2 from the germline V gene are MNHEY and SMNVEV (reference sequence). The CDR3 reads CASSFLGQGRVSV. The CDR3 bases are TGTGCCAGCAGTTTCCTGGGTCAGGGTCGTGTCTCGGTA.

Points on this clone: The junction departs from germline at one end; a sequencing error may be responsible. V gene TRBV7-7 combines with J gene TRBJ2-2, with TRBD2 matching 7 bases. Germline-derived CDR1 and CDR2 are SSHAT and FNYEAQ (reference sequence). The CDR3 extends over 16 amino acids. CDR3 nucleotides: TGTGCTAGCAGCCTTAGACTAGCCGCGAACACCGGGGAGCTGTTTTTT. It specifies CASSLRLAANTGELFF.

This CDR3 reads CASSDSPLGYTF. CDR3 nucleotide sequence: TGTGCCAGCAGTGATTCTCCCCTGGGCTACACCTTC. J is TRBJ1-2 and V is TRBV6-5; no clear D gene. V was trimmed by 5 bases and J by 8 bases, leaving 12 bases between them. Per germline, CDR1 MNHEY and CDR2 SVGAGI. There are 12 residues in the CDR3.

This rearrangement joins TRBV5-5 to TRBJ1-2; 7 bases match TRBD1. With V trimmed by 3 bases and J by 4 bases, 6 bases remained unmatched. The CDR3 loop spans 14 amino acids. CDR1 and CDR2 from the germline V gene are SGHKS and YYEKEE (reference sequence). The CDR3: CASSSSTGTYGYTF. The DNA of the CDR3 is TGTGCCAGCAGCTCGTCGACAGGGACCTATGGCTACACCTTC. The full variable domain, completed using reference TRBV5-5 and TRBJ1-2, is DAGVTQSPTHLIKTRGQQVTLRCSPISGHKSVSWYQQVLGQGPQFIFQYYEKEERGRGNFPDRFSARQFPNYSSELNVNALLLGDSALYLCASSSSTGTYGYTFGSGTRLTVV.

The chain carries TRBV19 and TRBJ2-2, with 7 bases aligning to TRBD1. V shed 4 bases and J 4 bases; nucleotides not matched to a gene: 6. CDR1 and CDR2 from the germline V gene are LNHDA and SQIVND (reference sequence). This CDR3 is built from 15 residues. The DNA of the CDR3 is TGTGCCAGTAGTAACCGACAGGGCTTCACCGGGGAGCTGTTTTTT. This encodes CASSNRQGFTGELFF. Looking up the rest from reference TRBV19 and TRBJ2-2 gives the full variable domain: DGGITQSPKYLFRKEGQNVTLSCEQNLNHDAMYWYRQDPGQGLRLIYYSQIVNDFQKGDIAEGYSVSREKKESFPLTVTSAQKNPTAFYLCASSNRQGFTGELFFGEGSRLTVL.

The CDR3 sequence is CASSTPTGMNTEAFF. For the CDR3, the DNA is TGTGCCAGCAGCACCCCGACGGGGATGAACACTGAAGCTTTCTTT. This chain links TRBV5-4 with TRBJ1-1; D is uncertain. This CDR3 comprises 15 residues. The germline V and J ends were trimmed by 4 bases and 0 bases, with 13 bases remaining between them. CDR1 is SGHNT, CDR2 YYREEE, per germline (reference sequence). The full variable domain, rest sourced from reference TRBV5-4 and TRBJ1-1, is ETGVTQSPTHLIKTRGQQVTLRCSSQSGHNTVSWYQQALGQGPQFIFQYYREEENGRGNFPPRFSGLQFPNYSSELNVNALELDDSALYLCASSTPTGMNTEAFFGQGTRLTVV.